The clone carrying this TCR beta chain was counted a few times. TCRdb reprocessed the 5' RACE reads with MiXCR, giving one entry per CDR3 protein. There are about 84,000 distinct CDR3 sequences in the sample; roughly an eighth occur only once, and approximately 2.6% lies in the top ten. This entry is derived from a study of early T cells in non-severe SARS-CoV-2 infection. The CDR3 extends over 13 amino acids. The V gene lost 1 base and the J gene lost 7 bases, with 11 bases spanning the gap. Germline CDR1 is SGHDN and CDR2 is FVKESK. V and J are TRBV14 and TRBJ2-7; no reliable D call. The sequence derives from an adult who was a healthcare worker with PCR-confirmed SARS-CoV-2 infection or an uninfected control (not recorded which). The source material was whole blood. The CDR3 loop reads CASSQGHPGEQYF. Here the CDR3 DNA reads TGTGCCAGCAGCCAAGGACACCCTGGGGAGCAGTACTTC.